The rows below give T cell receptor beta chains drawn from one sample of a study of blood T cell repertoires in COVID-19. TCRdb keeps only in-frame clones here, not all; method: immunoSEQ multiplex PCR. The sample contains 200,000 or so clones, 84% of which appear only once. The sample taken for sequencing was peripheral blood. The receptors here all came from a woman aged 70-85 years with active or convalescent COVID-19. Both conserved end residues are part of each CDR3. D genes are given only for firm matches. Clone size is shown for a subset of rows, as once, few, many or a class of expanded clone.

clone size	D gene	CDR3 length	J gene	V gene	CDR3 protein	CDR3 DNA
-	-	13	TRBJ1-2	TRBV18	CASSLGALYGYTF	TGTGCCAGCTCACTGGGAGCCCTGTATGGCTACACCTTC
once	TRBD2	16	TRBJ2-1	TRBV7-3	CASSLVAAGGFNEQFF	TGTGCCAGCAGCTTAGTGGCAGCGGGAGGGTTCAATGAGCAGTTCTTC
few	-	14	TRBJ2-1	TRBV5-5	CASSLSLALNEQFF	TGTGCCAGCAGCTTGTCACTAGCTTTAAATGAGCAGTTCTTC
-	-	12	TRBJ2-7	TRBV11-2	CASNLPGYEQYF	TGTGCCAGCAACCTCCCGGGTTACGAGCAGTACTTC
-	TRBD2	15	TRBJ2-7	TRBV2	CASSDASGRNYEQYF	TGTGCCAGCAGTGACGCTAGCGGGAGGAACTACGAGCAGTACTTC
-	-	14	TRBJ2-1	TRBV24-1	CASSGPLNYNEQFF	TGTGCCTCCTCCGGTCCCCTGAACTACAATGAGCAGTTCTTC
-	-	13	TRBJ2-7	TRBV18	CASSPIDSYEQYF	TGTGCCAGCTCACCCATCGACAGCTACGAGCAGTACTTC
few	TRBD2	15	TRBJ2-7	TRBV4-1	CASSQAASGDYEQYF	TGCGCCAGCAGCCAAGCGGCTAGCGGGGACTACGAGCAGTACTTC
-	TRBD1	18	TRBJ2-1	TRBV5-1	CASSLFTLGTVDYNEQFF	TGCGCCAGCAGCTTGTTTACCCTTGGGACAGTGGACTACAATGAGCAGTTCTTC
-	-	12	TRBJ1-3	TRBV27	CASSFPGNTIYF	TGTGCCAGCAGTTTCCCGGGAAACACCATATATTTT
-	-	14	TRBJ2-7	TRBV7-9	CASSQGGSSYEQYF	TGTGCCAGCAGCCAAGGAGGCAGCTCCTACGAGCAGTACTTC
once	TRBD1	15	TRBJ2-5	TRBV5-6	CASSAGQGTVETQYF	TGTGCCAGCAGCGCAGGACAGGGGACGGTGGAGACCCAGTACTTC
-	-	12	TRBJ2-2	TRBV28	CASSSSFGELFF	TGTGCCAGCAGTTCTAGTTTTGGGGAGCTGTTTTTT
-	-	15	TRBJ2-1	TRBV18	CASSPLASSYNEQFF	TGTGCCAGCTCACCACTAGCTAGCAGTTACAATGAGCAGTTCTTC
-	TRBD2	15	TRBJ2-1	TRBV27	CASSFRLAGRHEQFF	TGTGCCAGCAGTTTTAGACTAGCGGGACGTCATGAGCAGTTCTTC
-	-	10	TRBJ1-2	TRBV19	CASRGYGYTF	TGTGCCAGCCGGGGTTATGGCTACACCTTC
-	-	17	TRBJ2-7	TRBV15	CATSRGEGGTLSYEQYF	TGTGCCACCAGCAGAGGAGAGGGTGGAACCCTTTCCTACGAGCAGTACTTC
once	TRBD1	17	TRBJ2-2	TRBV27	CASSFSGLTGGAGELFF	TGTGCCAGCAGTTTTTCGGGGCTGACAGGGGGGGCCGGGGAGCTGTTTTTT
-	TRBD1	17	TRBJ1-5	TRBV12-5	CASGSTPYRGDHQPQHF	TGTGCTAGTGGTTCAACACCCTACAGGGGCGATCATCAGCCCCAGCATTTT
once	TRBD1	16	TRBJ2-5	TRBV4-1	CASSQPPRDRVETQYF	TGCGCCAGCAGCCAGCCCCCTCGGGACAGGGTGGAGACCCAGTACTTC
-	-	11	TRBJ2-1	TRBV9	CASSKNSEQFF	TGTGCCAGCAGCAAGAATAGTGAGCAGTTCTTC
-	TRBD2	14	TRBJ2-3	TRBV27	CASSLAGAADTQYF	TGTGCCAGCAGTCTAGCGGGAGCAGCAGATACGCAGTATTTT
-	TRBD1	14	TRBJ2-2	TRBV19	CASSGTAGTGELFF	TGTGCCAGTTCCGGGACAGCCGGTACCGGGGAGCTGTTTTTT
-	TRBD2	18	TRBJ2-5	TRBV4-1	CASSQEGLGSSGRQTQYF	TGCGCCAGCAGCCAAGAAGGTCTCGGGTCTAGCGGGAGGCAGACCCAGTACTTC
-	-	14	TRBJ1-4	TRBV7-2	CASSFDSAGEKLFF	TGTGCCAGCAGCTTCGACAGCGCGGGAGAAAAACTGTTTTTT
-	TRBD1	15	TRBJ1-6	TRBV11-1	CASSPEGQDNSPLHF	TGTGCCAGCAGCCCGGAGGGACAGGATAATTCACCCCTCCACTTT
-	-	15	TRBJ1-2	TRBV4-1	CASSLQKQGLWGYTF	TGCGCCAGCAGCCTCCAAAAACAGGGCTTATGGGGCTACACCTTC
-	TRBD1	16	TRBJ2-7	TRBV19	CASSDRVALKTYEQYF	TGTGCCAGTTCTGACAGGGTCGCACTCAAGACCTACGAGCAGTACTTC
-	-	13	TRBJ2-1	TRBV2	CASTRDIINEQFF	TGTGCCAGCACCCGGGACATAATCAATGAGCAGTTCTTC
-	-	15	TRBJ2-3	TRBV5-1	CASSWGEPSTDTQYF	TGCGCCAGCAGCTGGGGGGAACCTAGCACAGATACGCAGTATTTT
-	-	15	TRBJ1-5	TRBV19	CASSARSMGGQPQHF	TGTGCCAGTAGCGCCAGGAGCATGGGAGGCCAGCCCCAGCATTTT
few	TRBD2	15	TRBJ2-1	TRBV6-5	CASSRLAGVANEQFF	TGTGCCAGCAGTCGACTAGCGGGAGTGGCGAATGAGCAGTTCTTC
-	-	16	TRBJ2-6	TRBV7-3	CASSLDREGGANVLTF	TGTGCCAGCAGCTTGGACAGGGAGGGTGGGGCCAACGTCCTGACTTTC
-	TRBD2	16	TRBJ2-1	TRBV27	CASSRRGAEIPNEQFF	TGTGCCAGCAGTCGGCGGGGGGCCGAGATCCCGAATGAGCAGTTCTTC
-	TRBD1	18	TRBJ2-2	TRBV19	CASSIGIGTVSITGELFF	TGTGCCAGTAGTATTGGTATCGGGACAGTTTCTATCACCGGGGAGCTGTTTTTT
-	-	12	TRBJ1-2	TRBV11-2	CASSLYRGGYTF	TGTGCCAGCAGCTTATATAGAGGCGGCTACACCTTC
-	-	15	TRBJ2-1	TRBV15	CATSRDGGKDNEQFF	TGTGCCACCAGCAGAGATGGGGGGAAGGACAATGAGCAGTTCTTC
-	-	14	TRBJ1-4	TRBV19	CASTVTATNEKLFF	TGTGCCAGTACCGTGACAGCAACTAATGAAAAACTGTTTTTT
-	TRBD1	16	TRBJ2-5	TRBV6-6	CASITSGGQDQETQYF	TGTGCCAGCATCACTTCCGGGGGACAGGACCAAGAGACCCAGTACTTC
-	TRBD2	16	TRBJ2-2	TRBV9	CASSPGLAGHTGELFF	TGTGCCAGCAGCCCGGGACTAGCGGGACACACCGGGGAGCTGTTTTTT
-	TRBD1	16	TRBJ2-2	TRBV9	CASSVWGTGGTGELFF	TGTGCCAGCAGCGTCTGGGGGACAGGGGGGACCGGGGAGCTGTTTTTT